This note documents a single T cell receptor beta chain sequence. This sample is drawn from a study of blood T cell repertoires in COVID-19. About the research overall: PBMCs, B-cell-depleted T cells, or T cells were the source of the cDNA or gDNA that made up the material.

The V gene's germline CDR1 is LNHDA and CDR2 SQIVND (reference sequence). The CDR3 length is 14 residues. With 3 bases clipped from V and 4 bases from J, the junction kept 5 bases outside the gene matches. The table came from immunoSEQ multiplex PCR; TCRdb's copy has only in-frame clones and leaves some out. Of around 89,000 clones in the sample, 70% to 90% were seen once. Specimen: peripheral blood. The rearrangement uses TRBV19 and TRBJ2-7, with TRBD2 identical over 8 bases. The sequence derives from a man in his sixties with acute or convalescent COVID-19. Written as DNA, the CDR3 is TGTGCCAGTAGTATTCTAGCGGGCATGTACGAGCAGTACTTC. Its translation is CASSILAGMYEQYF.